In its sample, the clone carrying this T cell receptor (beta chain) was seen many times. The sample comes from a study of T-cell reconstitution after alpha-beta-depleted transplantation in children. Unique molecular identifiers were incorporated during preparation of the TCRbeta library. In TCRdb, the PCR reads were re-called with MiXCR into one record per CDR3 protein. Here the sample spans about 480,000 distinct CDR3 sequences, under 15% being singletons. The CDR3 contains 16 residues. J gave up 2 bases and V 4 bases, and 8 bases lay outside the gene matches. The receptor comes from a human donor who donated a stem cell graft to a child with combined immunodeficiency. This chain joins TRBV12-3 or TRBV12-4 and TRBJ2-3, with 8 bases identical to TRBD2. Sequences were derived from PBMCs from the stem cell graft donor, sampled from the stem cell graft. CDR3 region: CASSSAGAGFTDTQYF. CDR3 DNA: TGTGCCAGCAGTTCAGCGGGGGCGGGATTCACAGATACGCAGTATTTT.